The clone carrying this T cell receptor (beta chain) was seen a few times. The antigen remains unidentified. The data belong to a study of T-cell reconstitution after alpha-beta-depleted transplantation in children. Unique molecular identifiers were used in preparing the TCRbeta library. TCRdb re-called the PCR reads through MiXCR, storing one row per CDR3 protein. The repertoire has more than 200,000 distinct CDR3 sequences, roughly a quarter of them found once; the top ten carry 2% to 3%. This CDR3 contains 13 residues. Per the germline V gene, CDR1 is MGHRA and CDR2 is YSYEKL. With 11 bases removed from V and 1 base from J, the gap between germline ends came to 13 bases. Study-level points and caveats: Expanded clones from the graft, numbering several hundred, reportedly supplied alpha-beta T cells about two months after transplant. Newly made T cells mostly supplied T-cell counts and diversity one year after transplant.

This sequence joins TRBV4-1 and TRBJ2-3; D gene unclear. This clonotype was obtained from a girl between 2 and 10 years old with Fanconi anemia, due to receive a stem cell transplant. The sequencing here drew on PBMCs, taken before TCRalphabeta/CD19-depleted stem cell transplant. CDR3 sequence: CAASDPGTDTQYF. CDR3 bases: TGCGCCGCCTCAGATCCGGGCACAGATACGCAGTATTTT.